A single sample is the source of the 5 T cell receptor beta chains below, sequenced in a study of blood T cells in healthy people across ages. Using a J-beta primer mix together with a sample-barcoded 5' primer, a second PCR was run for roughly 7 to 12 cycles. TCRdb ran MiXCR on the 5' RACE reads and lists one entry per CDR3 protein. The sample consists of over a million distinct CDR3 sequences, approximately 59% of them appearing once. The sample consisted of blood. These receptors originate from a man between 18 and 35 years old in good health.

CDR3 residues: CASSQDYRPSSYEQYF. CDR3 nucleotides: TGTGCCAGCAGCCAAGATTACCGACCAAGCTCCTACGAGCAGTACTTC. This chain joins TRBV14 and TRBJ2-7; D gene unclear. The CDR3 consists of 16 residues. Per the germline V gene, CDR1 is SGHDN and CDR2 is FVKESK. The ends were cut back, 0 bases at V and 0 bases at J, with 12 bases in the middle.

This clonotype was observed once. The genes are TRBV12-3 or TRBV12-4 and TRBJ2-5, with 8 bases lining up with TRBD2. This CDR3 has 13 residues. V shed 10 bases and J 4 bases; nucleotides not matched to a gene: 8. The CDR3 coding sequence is TGTGCCAAGAGAGCGGGAGTTCGAGAGACCCAGTACTTC. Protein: CAKRAGVRETQYF.

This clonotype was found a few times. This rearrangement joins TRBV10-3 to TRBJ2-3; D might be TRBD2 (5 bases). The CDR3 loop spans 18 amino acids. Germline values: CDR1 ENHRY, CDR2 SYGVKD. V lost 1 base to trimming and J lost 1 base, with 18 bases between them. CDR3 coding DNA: TGTGCCATCAGTGAGTATGAGGGAGAGGAAGTTGGCACAGATACGCAGTATTTT. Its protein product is CAISEYEGEEVGTDTQYF.

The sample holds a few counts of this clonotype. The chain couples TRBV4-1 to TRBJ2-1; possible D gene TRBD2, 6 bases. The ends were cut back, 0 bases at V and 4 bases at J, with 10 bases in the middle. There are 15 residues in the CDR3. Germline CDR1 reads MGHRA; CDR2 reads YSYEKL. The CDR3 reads CASSQDVGGYNEQFF. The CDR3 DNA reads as TGCGCCAGCAGCCAAGATGTAGGAGGGTACAATGAGCAGTTCTTC.

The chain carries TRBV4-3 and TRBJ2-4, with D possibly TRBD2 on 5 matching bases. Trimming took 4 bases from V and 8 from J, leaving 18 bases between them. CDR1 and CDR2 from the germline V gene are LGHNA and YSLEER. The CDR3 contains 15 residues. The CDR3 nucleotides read TGCGCCAGCAGCCTTTTGCGGGCGGAAAGGGACATTCAGTACTTC. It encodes CASSLLRAERDIQYF.